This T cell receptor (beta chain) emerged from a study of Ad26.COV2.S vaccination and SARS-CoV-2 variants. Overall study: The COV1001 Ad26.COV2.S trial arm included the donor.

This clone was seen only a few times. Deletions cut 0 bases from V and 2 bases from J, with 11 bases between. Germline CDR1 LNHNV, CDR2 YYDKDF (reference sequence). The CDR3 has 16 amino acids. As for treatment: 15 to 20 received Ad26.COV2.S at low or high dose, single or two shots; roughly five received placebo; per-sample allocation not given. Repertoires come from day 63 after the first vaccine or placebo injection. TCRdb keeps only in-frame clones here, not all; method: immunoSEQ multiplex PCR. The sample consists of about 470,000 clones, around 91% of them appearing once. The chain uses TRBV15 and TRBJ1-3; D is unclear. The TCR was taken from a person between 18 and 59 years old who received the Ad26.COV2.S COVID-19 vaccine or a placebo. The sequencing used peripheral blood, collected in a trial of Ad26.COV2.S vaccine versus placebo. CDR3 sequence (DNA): TGTGCCACCAGCAGAGAGGAAGGTACCCCTGGAAACACCATATATTTT. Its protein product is CATSREEGTPGNTIYF.